This T cell receptor (beta chain) appears in the sequencing data of a study of T cell repertoires in aging, cancer and after chemotherapy. Rearranged V-D-J TRB sequences were amplified with a mixed TRB-A/B primer pool. In TCRdb, the multiplex PCR reads were re-called with MiXCR into one record per CDR3 protein. The sample has 2,400 or so distinct CDR3 sequences, nearly 55% seen once. CDR3 length: 15 amino acids. The V gene end was trimmed by 9 bases and the J gene end by 1 base; junction bases not matched to a gene: 9. CDR1 is LNHDA and CDR2 is SQIVND in the germline V gene (reference sequence). The template was genomic DNA from peripheral blood, not RNA.

Material: blood. The genes are TRBV19 and TRBJ2-3, with TRBD2 matching 8 bases. The TCR sequence derives from a human donor with a blood cancer. The CDR3, as DNA: TGTGCCAGCTATCCGGGGGGGCCCGGCACAGATACGCAGTATTTT. Protein product: CASYPGGPGTDTQYF.